This T cell receptor beta chain appears in the sequencing data of a study of cytomegalovirus exposure and HLA in healthy donors. Study-level results: It was reported in a later analysis that an Asian-associated ancestry cluster showed fewer N-insertions than the approximately 670-donor mean.

Germline trimming cut 6 bases from V and 2 bases from J; bases unmatched to any gene: 2. Germline V lookup: CDR1 MRHNA, CDR2 SNTAGT. This CDR3 spans 16 amino acids. A note on this clone: What it binds is unknown.

The PCR was carried out with 60 Vbeta primers and 13 Jbeta primers. Per the study methods: Later work found around 85 million unique TCR beta chains, with some 11 million shared. Sequencing used immunoSEQ multiplex PCR; TCRdb keeps in-frame clones, though not all of them. For V, J and clone size, that table is used; D and trimming come from the DNA. The sample holds approximately 53,000 clones; less than 85% are singletons and the top ten take around 8.1%. Sequencing was carried out using PBMCs. The origin of this receptor is a man aged 30 to 45 in good health and CMV-seropositive. This rearrangement joins TRBV6-4 to TRBJ2-1; TRBD2 aligns across 15 bases. The CDR3 here is CASRGLAGGPYNEQFF. CDR3 sequence (DNA): TGTGCCAGCAGGGGACTAGCGGGGGGCCCCTACAATGAGCAGTTCTTC.